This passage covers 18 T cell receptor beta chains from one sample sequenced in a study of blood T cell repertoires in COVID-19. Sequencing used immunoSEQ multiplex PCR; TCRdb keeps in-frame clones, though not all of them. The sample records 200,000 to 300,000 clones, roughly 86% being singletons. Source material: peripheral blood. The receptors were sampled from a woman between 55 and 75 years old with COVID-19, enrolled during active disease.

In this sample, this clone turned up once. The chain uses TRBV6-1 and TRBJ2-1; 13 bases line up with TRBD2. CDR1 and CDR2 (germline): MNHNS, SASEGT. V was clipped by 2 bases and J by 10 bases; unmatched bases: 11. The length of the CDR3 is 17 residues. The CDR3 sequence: CASSEHNGLAGVREQFF. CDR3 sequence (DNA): TGTGCCAGCAGTGAACATAACGGACTAGCGGGAGTTCGCGAGCAGTTCTTC.

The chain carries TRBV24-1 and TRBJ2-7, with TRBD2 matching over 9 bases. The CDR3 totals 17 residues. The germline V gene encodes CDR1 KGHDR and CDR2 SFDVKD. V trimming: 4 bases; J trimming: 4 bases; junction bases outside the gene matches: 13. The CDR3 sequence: CATSDPLGAGGVYEQYF. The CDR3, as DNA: TGTGCCACCAGTGACCCCCTGGGAGCGGGAGGTGTGTACGAGCAGTACTTC.

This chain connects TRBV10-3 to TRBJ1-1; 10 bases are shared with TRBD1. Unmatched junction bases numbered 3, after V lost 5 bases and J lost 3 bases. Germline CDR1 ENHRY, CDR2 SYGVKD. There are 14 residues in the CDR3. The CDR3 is CAISNGQGDTEAFF. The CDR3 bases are TGTGCCATCAGTAATGGACAGGGGGACACTGAAGCTTTCTTT.

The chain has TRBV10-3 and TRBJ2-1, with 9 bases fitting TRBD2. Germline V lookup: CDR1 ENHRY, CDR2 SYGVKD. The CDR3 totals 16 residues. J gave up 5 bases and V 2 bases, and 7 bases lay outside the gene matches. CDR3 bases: TGTGCCATCAGTGAGGGGGTGGCTAGCGGGAACAATGAGCAGTTCTTC. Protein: CAISEGVASGNNEQFF.

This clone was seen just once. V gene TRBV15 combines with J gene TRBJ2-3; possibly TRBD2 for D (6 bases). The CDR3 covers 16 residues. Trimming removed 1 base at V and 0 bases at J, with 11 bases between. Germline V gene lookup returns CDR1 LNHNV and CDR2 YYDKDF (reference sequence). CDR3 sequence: CATSRGRAGSTDTQYF. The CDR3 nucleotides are TGTGCCACCAGCAGAGGGAGAGCGGGTAGCACAGATACGCAGTATTTT.

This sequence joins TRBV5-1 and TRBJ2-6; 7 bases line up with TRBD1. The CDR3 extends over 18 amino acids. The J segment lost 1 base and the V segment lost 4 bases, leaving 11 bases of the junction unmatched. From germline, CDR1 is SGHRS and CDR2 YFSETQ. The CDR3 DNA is TGCGCCAGCAGCGACCGGGACAGAGGGGGTTCTGGGGCCAACGTCCTGACTTTC. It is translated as CASSDRDRGGSGANVLTF. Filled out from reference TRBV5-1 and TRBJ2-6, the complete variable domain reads KAGVTQTPRYLIKTRGQQVTLSCSPISGHRSVSWYQQTPGQGLQFLFEYFSETQRNKGNFPGRFSGRQFSNSRSEMNVSTLELGDSALYLCASSDRDRGGSGANVLTFGAGSRLTVL.

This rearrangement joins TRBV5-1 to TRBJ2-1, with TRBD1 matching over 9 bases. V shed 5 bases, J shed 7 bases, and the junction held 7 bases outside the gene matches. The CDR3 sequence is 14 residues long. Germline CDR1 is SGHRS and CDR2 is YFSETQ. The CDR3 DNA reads TGCGCCAGCAGACCCGGGACAGGGTCTAATGAGCAGTTCTTC. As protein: CASRPGTGSNEQFF.

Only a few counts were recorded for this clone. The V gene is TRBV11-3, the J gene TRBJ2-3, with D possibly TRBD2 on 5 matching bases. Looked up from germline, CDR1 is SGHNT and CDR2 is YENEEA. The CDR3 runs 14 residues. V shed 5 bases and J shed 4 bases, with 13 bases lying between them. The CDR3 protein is CASSDRGVSDTQYF. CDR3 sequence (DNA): TGTGCCAGCAGCGACCGGGGAGTTTCAGATACGCAGTATTTT.

The CDR3 reads CASSLPGLALGREQYF. CDR3 DNA: TGTGCCAGCAGTTTACCGGGACTAGCGTTGGGACGAGAGCAGTACTTC. The chain couples TRBV28 to TRBJ2-7; 10 bases line up with TRBD2. CDR1 and CDR2 (germline): MDHEN, SYDVKM. This CDR3 is built from 16 residues. The junction had 11 bases not matched to a gene; V was cut back by 2 bases and J by 7 bases.

CDR3 residues: CASSLLAGGIDEQFF. The CDR3 DNA reads TGCGCCAGCAGCTTGCTAGCGGGAGGAATAGATGAGCAGTTCTTC. This chain joins TRBV5-1 and TRBJ2-1, with 11 bases that match TRBD2. The CDR3 has 15 residues. The J segment lost 8 bases and the V segment lost 1 base, leaving 5 bases of the junction unmatched. CDR1 SGHRS and CDR2 YFSETQ come from the germline V gene.

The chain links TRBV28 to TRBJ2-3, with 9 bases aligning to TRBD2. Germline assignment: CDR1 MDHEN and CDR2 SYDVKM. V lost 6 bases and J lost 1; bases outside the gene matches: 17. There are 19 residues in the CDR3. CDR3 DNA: TGTGCCAGCAGGCCCCCGGCGGTAGCGGGAGAGGGAGGCACAGATACGCAGTATTTT. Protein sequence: CASRPPAVAGEGGTDTQYF. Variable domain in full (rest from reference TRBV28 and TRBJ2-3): DVKVTQSSRYLVKRTGEKVFLECVQDMDHENMFWYRQDPGLGLRLIYFSYDVKMKEKGDIPEGYSVSREKKERFSLILESASTNQTSMYLCASRPPAVAGEGGTDTQYFGPGTRLTVL.

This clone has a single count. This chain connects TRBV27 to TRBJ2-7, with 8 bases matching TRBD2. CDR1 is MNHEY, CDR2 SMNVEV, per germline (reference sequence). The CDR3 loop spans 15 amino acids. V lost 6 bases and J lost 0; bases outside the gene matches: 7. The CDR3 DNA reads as TGTGCCAGCAGACGGGGCGGGGGGAGCTCCTACGAGCAGTACTTC. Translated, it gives CASRRGGGSSYEQYF.

The CDR3 region has the DNA TGCGCCAGCAGCCAAGAGTCGACAGTACCTGGAAACACCATATATTTT. Its protein is CASSQESTVPGNTIYF. This chain links TRBV4-3 with TRBJ1-3, with TRBD1 as a possible D gene (5 bases). Trimming took off 0 bases at V and 2 bases at J, with 11 bases between the two ends. The CDR3 contains 16 residues. The V gene's germline CDR1 is LGHNA and CDR2 YSLEER.

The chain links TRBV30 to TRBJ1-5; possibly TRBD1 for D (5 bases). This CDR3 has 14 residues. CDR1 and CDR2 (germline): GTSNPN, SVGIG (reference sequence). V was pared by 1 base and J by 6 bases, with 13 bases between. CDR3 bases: TGTGCCTGGAGTGGCAGTCGCGGGGGTCAGCCCCAGCATTTT. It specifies CAWSGSRGGQPQHF.

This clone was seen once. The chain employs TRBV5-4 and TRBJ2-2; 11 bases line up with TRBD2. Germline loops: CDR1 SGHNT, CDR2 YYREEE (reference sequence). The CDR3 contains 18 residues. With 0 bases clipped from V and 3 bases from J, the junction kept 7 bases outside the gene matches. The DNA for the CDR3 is TGTGCCAGCAGCTTGGGATTTCTAGCGGGGGGATACACCGGGGAGCTGTTTTTT. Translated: CASSLGFLAGGYTGELFF.

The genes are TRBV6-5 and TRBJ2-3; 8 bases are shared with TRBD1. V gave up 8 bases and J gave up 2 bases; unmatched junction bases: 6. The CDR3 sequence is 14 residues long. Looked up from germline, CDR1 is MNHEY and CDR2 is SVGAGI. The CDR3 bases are TGTGCCAGCTTGTGGACAGGGATCACAGATACGCAGTATTTT. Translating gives CASLWTGITDTQYF.

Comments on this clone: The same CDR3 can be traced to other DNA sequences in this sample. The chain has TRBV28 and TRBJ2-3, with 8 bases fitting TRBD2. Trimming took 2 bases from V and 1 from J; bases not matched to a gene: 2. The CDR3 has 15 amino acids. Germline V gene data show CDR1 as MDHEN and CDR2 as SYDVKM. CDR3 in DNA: TGTGCCAGCAGTTTAGCGGGAGGTGGCACAGATACGCAGTATTTT. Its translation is CASSLAGGGTDTQYF.

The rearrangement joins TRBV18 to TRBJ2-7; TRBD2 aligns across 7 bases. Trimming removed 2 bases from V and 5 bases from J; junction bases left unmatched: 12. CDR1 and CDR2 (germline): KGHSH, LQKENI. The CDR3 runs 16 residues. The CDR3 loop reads CASSPSTGGPADEQYF. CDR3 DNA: TGTGCCAGCTCACCATCTACGGGGGGACCAGCGGACGAGCAGTACTTC.